This T cell receptor beta chain was retrieved from a study of cytomegalovirus exposure and HLA in healthy donors. Across the study: Around 89 million unique TCRs from HLA-typed donors made up an early data release. Study-wide findings and caveats: Judged likely to be a sequencing artifact was a cluster of highly shared sequence variants. Owing to their indistinguishability, certain V segments, notably TRBV6-2 and TRBV6-3, were excluded. With DRB1 most and HLA-C fewest, TCR association rates differed between HLA loci in a later analysis.

CDR3 length: 13 residues. Trimming took off 0 bases at V and 7 bases at J, with 12 bases between the two ends. Per germline, CDR1 GTSNPN and CDR2 SVGIG (reference sequence). It was with 60 Vbeta and 13 Jbeta primers that the PCR ran. Produced via immunoSEQ multiplex PCR; TCRdb's table is partial and in-frame only. The table has fewer than 45,000 clones, approximately 78% seen once. As for this clone: Its specificity is not known.

The receptor was isolated from a woman aged 25 to 39 in good health and CMV-seronegative. Input material: PBMCs. The chain joins TRBV30 to TRBJ1-2; D is perhaps TRBD1 (6 bases). The CDR3 DNA follows: TGTGCCTGGAGTGTGAACAGGGCGGCTGGCTACACCTTC. It translates to CAWSVNRAAGYTF.